The present entry profiles one T cell receptor (beta chain) with its context. Its antigen is currently unknown. Time point described: week 47, end of study. The content of each vaccine dose was 300 ug of mutant IDH1 20-mer peptide, and topical imiquimod accompanied it. Produced via immunoSEQ multiplex PCR; TCRdb's table is partial and in-frame only. The profile shows 30,000 to 40,000 clones, around 90% of them singletons. V lost 6 bases and J lost 2, with 17 bases in between. Germline values: CDR1 MNHNY, CDR2 SVGAGI (reference sequence). The CDR3 runs 15 residues. These data belong to a study of a mutant IDH1 vaccine in newly diagnosed glioma. Study overall: Vaccines were first given 4-6 weeks after radiotherapy alone, or with temozolomide cycles. Visits designated V12 and V13 were conducted at weeks 35 and 47, respectively.

Study outcomes and limitations: Overall, about 92% of patients had vaccine-induced immune responses.

The receptor's source is a woman in her thirties or forties with glioma. V gene TRBV6-6 combines with J gene TRBJ2-7, with D hard to call. Material: PBMCs, obtained from a glioma patient whose treatment included an IDH1 peptide vaccine. In DNA, the CDR3 is TGTGCCAGCAGGGAACTCAAAGCAAGAGCCTACGAGCAGTACTTC. This sequence encodes CASRELKARAYEQYF.